This entry describes one T cell receptor (beta chain). What it binds is unknown. The germline V and J ends were trimmed by 0 bases and 4 bases, with 13 bases remaining between them. The CDR3 loop spans 16 amino acids. CDR1 ENHRY and CDR2 SYGVKD come from the germline V gene. This sample was taken from a study of cytotoxic CD8 clonotypes in ibrutinib-treated CLL. Study-wide points: At baseline, clonality was higher than in age-matched healthy donors and correlated with CD8+ counts.

Only in-frame clones appear in the TCRdb table, and some are missing; sequencing was by immunoSEQ multiplex PCR. The data hold roughly 180,000 clones, with about two thirds observed a single time. The rearrangement joins TRBV10-3 to TRBJ2-1; D possibly corresponds to TRBD2 (6 bases). This receptor was obtained from a human donor with chronic lymphocytic leukemia. Sequencing was performed on PBMCs, taken after 24 months of ibrutinib treatment. CDR3 in amino acids: CAISESVAAYYNEQFF. CDR3 DNA: TGTGCCATCAGTGAGTCGGTAGCGGCCTATTACAATGAGCAGTTCTTC.